This T cell receptor beta chain is drawn from a study of regulatory T cells in long-lasting Graves disease. Time point defined: persistent/refractory GD, antithyroid drugs over 5 years with positive TRAb. Researchers made the TCR library from RNA that was extracted from PBMCs. The CDR3 spans 13 residues. Per the germline V gene, CDR1 is SGHTA and CDR2 is FQGNSA. The V gene lost 5 bases and the J gene lost 1 base, with 6 bases spanning the gap. Construction of the TCR beta libraries employed iRepertoire HTBI primers in conjunction with Arm-PCR of CDR3 regions. Via MiXCR, TCRdb re-called the multiplex PCR reads, giving one row per CDR3 protein. The sample includes fewer than 550,000 distinct CDR3 sequences, around a fifth seen only once; the top ten take approximately 6.4%. This clonotype was recorded a few times.

The material sequenced was peripheral blood mononuclear cells (PBMCs), taken when the disease was refractory, from a patient treated with antithyroid drugs. The chain employs TRBV7-2 and TRBJ1-5; the D is unclear. The sequence came from a female donor with Graves disease. The CDR3 is CASSKDSNQPQHF. CDR3 bases: TGTGCCAGCAGCAAGGACAGCAATCAGCCCCAGCATTTT.